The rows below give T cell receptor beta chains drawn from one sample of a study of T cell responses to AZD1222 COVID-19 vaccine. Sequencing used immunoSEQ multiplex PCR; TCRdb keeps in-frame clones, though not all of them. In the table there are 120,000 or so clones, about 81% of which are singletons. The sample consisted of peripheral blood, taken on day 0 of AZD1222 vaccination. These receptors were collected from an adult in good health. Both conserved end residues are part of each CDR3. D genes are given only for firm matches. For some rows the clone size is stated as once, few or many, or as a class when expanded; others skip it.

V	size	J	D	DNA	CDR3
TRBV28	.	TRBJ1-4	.	TGTGCCAGCAGCGAGGGACAAATTAATGAAAAACTGTTTTTT	CASSEGQINEKLFF
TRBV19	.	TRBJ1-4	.	TGTGCCAGTAGTTCTTCCTCCACTGTGGCAACTAATGAAAAACTGTTTTTT	CASSSSSTVATNEKLFF
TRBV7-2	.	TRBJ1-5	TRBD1	TGTGCCAGCAGTCGCGGTCGAGGGGGCGGCCAGCCCCAGCATTTT	CASSRGRGGGQPQHF
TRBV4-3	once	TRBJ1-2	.	TGCGCCAGCAGCCAAGAAACCGGTCTGAGCCGAGGCTACACCTTC	CASSQETGLSRGYTF
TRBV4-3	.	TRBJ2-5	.	TGCGCCAGCAGCCAAGAAGGGGCAGAGACCCAGTACTTC	CASSQEGAETQYF
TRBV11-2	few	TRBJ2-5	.	TGTGCCAGCACCGCGGCTGTCTCCGGGGGAGAGACCCAGTACTTC	CASTAAVSGGETQYF
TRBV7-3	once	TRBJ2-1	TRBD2	TGTGCCAGCAGCTTAATAGCCGGGGCTAGCGGGCCCAATGAGCAGTTCTTC	CASSLIAGASGPNEQFF
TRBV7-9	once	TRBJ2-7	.	TGTGCCAGCAGCTTAGCATGGACGGGAGAGCAGTACTTC	CASSLAWTGEQYF
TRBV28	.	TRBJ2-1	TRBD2	TGTGCCAGCACGCGGGGGGGCTCCTACAATGAGCAGTTCTTC	CASTRGGSYNEQFF
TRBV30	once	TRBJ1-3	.	TGTGCCTGGGACCTCAGGGGCTCTGGAAACACCATATATTTT	CAWDLRGSGNTIYF
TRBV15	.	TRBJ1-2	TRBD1	TGTGCCACCAGCAGATTTCAGGGGGCCTATGGCTACACCTTC	CATSRFQGAYGYTF
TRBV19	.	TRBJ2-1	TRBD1	TGTGCCAGTAGTCCGACAGGGGGCGCGTTGAGTTGGGGATACAATGAGCAGTTCTTC	CASSPTGGALSWGYNEQFF
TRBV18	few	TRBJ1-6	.	TGTGCCAGCTCATCTCGAGAGCCAGCGGGTACACCCCTCCACTTT	CASSSREPAGTPLHF
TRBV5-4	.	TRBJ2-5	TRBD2	TGTGCCAGCAGCCCGGCTGCTGGGCGGGGGGCCCAAGAGACCCAGTACTTC	CASSPAAGRGAQETQYF
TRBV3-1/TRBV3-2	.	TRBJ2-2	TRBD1	TGTGCCAGCAGCCACCGGACAGGGATAACCGGGGAGCTGTTTTTT	CASSHRTGITGELFF
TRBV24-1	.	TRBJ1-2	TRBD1	TGTGCCACCAGTGACCGGGACAGGGGGTCTCCTAACTATGGCTACACCTTC	CATSDRDRGSPNYGYTF
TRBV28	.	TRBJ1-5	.	TGTGCCAGCAGTCCCGGTCTCATCCTAGGCAATCAGCCCCAGCATTTT	CASSPGLILGNQPQHF
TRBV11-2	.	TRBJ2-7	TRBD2	TGTGCCAGCAGCTTAGCGGGGGGGCCCTACGAGCAGTACTTC	CASSLAGGPYEQYF
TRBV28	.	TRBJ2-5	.	TGTGCCAGCAGTCCCCAGAACTACCAAGAGACCCAGTACTTC	CASSPQNYQETQYF
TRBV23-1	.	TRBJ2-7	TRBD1	TGCGCCAGCAGTCAATTACCCGACAGGGGTTGGTACGAGCAGTACTTC	CASSQLPDRGWYEQYF
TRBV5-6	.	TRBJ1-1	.	TGTGCCAGCAGCTTGCGGAGCAGGGTAGGCACTGAAGCTTTCTTT	CASSLRSRVGTEAFF
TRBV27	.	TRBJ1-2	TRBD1	TGTGCCAGCAGTTTCATTCCCAACTCCGGGACAGGGGCGCCCCATGGCTACACCTTC	CASSFIPNSGTGAPHGYTF
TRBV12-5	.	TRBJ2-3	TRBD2	TGTGCTAGTGGCCAGGGGACTAGCAGAGATACGCAGTATTTT	CASGQGTSRDTQYF
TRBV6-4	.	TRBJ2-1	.	TGTGCCAGCAGTGACTCGGACAGACGCTCCAATGAGCAGTTCTTC	CASSDSDRRSNEQFF
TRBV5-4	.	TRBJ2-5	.	TGTGCCAGCAGCTGGGGAGGGACCCAGTACTTC	CASSWGGTQYF